The entry below describes one TCR beta chain. Clones were sequenced by immunoSEQ multiplex PCR, and TCRdb holds only the in-frame ones, with some missing. This repertoire shows about 230,000 clones, about nine tenths found once; its top ten account for 15%. The data stem from a study of blood T cell repertoires in COVID-19. Sequencing used PBMCs or T cells enriched from blood (not recorded which). The TCR originated in a man in his late teens or twenties who had recovered from COVID-19.

The CDR3, as DNA: TGTGCCAGCAGTGGCGGGGGACAGGGATATTCACCCCTCCACTTT. This codes for CASSGGGQGYSPLHF. J is TRBJ1-6 and V is TRBV28, with 9 bases aligning to TRBD1. Germline values: CDR1 MDHEN, CDR2 SYDVKM. V shed 5 bases, J shed 8 bases, and the junction held 7 bases outside the gene matches. The length of the CDR3 is 15 residues.